The next 4 T cell receptor beta chains were all read from a single sample in a study of blood T cells in healthy people across ages. The use of a sample-barcoded 5' primer and a J-beta primer mix characterized a second PCR of about 7 to 12 cycles. One entry per CDR3 protein results from TCRdb running MiXCR on the 5' RACE reads. This sample has about 800,000 distinct CDR3 sequences; more than 20% occur once, and the top ten carry around 3.6%. In addition, the sample was reused for a study of T cells of mothers and their children.

Material: blood. All receptors derive from a boy aged 10-17 years in good health.

The rearrangement uses TRBV4-1 and TRBJ2-7, with 11 bases identical to TRBD1. Looked up from germline, CDR1 is MGHRA and CDR2 is YSYEKL. V shed 5 bases, J shed 3 bases, and the junction held 6 bases outside the gene matches. CDR3 size: 15 residues. The CDR3 loop is CASSKGTGGIYEQYF. CDR3 DNA: TGCGCCAGCAGCAAAGGGACAGGGGGAATCTACGAGCAGTACTTC.

This rearrangement joins TRBV30 to TRBJ1-6; D unclear. Looked up from germline, CDR1 is GTSNPN and CDR2 is SVGIG (reference sequence). The CDR3 loop spans 14 amino acids. Trimming pared 6 bases from V and 8 bases from J, leaving 17 bases between. CDR3 in amino acids: CACSESDVDSPLHF. CDR3 nucleotides: TGTGCCTGTTCGGAGTCCGACGTTGATTCACCCCTCCACTTT. The complete variable domain, with remaining parts taken from reference TRBV30 and TRBJ1-6, reads SQTIHQWPATLVQPVGSPLSLECTVEGTSNPNLYWYRQAAGRGLQLLFYSVGIGQISSEVPQNLSASRPQDRQFILSSKKLLLSDSGFYLCACSESDVDSPLHFGNGTRLTVT.

This clonotype has more than one count but fewer than ten. The chain joins TRBV5-4 to TRBJ2-5; the D gene is possibly TRBD1 (6 bases). CDR3 length: 14 amino acids. The V end lost 4 bases, the J end lost 5 bases, and 15 bases lay between the germline ends. Germline values: CDR1 SGHNT, CDR2 YYREEE (reference sequence). As DNA, the CDR3 is TGTGCCAGCAGCATCACACAGGGACACGAGACCCAGTACTTC. It specifies CASSITQGHETQYF.

This clonotype appeared a few times. The V and J genes are TRBV12-3 or TRBV12-4 and TRBJ1-1, with D unclear. V lost 2 bases and J 1 base, leaving 14 bases between the germline ends. This CDR3 has 16 residues. CDR3 bases: TGTGCCAGCAGTTTATTCGGTTGGGGAGGGAACACTGAAGCTTTCTTT. This translates into CASSLFGWGGNTEAFF.